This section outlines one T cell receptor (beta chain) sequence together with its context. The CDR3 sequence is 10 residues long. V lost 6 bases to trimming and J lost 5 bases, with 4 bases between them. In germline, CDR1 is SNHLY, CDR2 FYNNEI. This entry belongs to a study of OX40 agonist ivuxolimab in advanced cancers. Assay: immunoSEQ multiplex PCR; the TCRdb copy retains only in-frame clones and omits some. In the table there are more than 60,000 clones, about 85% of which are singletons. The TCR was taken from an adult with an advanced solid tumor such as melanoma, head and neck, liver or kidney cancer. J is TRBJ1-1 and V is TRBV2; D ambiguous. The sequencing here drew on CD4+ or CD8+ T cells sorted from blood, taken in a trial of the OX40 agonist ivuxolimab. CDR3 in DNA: TGTGCCAGCAGGAGGACTGAAGCTTTCTTT. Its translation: CASRRTEAFF.